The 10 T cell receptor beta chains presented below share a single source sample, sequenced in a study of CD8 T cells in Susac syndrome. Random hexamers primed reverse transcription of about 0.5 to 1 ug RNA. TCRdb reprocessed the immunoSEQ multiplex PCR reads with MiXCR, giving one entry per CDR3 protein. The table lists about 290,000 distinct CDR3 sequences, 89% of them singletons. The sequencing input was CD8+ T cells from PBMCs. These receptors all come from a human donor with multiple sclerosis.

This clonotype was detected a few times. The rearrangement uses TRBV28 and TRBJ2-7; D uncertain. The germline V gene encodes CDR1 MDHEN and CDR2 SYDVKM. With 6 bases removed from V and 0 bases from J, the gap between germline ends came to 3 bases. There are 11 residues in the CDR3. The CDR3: CASRRSYEQYF. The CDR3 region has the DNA TGTGCCAGCAGACGCTCCTACGAGCAGTACTTC. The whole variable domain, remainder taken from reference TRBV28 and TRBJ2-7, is DVKVTQSSRYLVKRTGEKVFLECVQDMDHENMFWYRQDPGLGLRLIYFSYDVKMKEKGDIPEGYSVSREKKERFSLILESASTNQTSMYLCASRRSYEQYFGPGTRLTVT.

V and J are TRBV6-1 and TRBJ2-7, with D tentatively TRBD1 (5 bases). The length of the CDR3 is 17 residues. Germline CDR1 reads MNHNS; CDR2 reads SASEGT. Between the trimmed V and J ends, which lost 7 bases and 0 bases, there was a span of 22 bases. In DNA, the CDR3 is TGTGCCAGCACTCCCACAGGTCTGGGATTAAACTCCTACGAGCAGTACTTC. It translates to CASTPTGLGLNSYEQYF.

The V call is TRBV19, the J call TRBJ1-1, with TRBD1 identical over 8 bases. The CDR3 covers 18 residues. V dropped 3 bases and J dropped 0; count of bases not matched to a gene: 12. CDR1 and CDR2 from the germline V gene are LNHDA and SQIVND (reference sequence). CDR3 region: CASSIGSGTGDVNTEAFF. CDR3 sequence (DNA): TGTGCCAGTAGTATCGGCAGTGGGACAGGAGACGTGAACACTGAAGCTTTCTTT.

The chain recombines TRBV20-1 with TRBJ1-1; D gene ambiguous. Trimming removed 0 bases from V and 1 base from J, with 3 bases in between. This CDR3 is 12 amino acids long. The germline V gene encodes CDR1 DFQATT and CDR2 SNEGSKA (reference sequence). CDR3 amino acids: CSARDPNTEAFF. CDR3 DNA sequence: TGCAGTGCTAGAGACCCGAACACTGAAGCTTTCTTT.

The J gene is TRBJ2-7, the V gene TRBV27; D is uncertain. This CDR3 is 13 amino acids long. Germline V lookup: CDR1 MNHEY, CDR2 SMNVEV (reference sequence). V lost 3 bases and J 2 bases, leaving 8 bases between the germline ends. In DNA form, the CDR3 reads TGTGCCAGCAGTTTCGCCAGTACCTACGAGCAGTACTTC. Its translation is CASSFASTYEQYF.

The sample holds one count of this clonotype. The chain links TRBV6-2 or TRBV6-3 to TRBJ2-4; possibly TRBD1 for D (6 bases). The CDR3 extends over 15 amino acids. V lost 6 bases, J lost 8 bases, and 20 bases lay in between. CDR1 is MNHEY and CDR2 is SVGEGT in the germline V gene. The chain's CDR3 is CASSLQGNPGDIQYF. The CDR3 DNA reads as TGTGCCAGCAGCCTACAGGGAAATCCTGGGGACATTCAGTACTTC.

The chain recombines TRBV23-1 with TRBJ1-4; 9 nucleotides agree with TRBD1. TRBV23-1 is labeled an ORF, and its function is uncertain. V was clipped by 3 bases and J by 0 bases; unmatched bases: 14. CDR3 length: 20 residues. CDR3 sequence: CASSHYPGQGILATNEKLFF. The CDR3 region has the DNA TGCGCCAGCAGTCACTACCCGGGACAGGGCATATTAGCAACTAATGAAAAACTGTTTTTT.

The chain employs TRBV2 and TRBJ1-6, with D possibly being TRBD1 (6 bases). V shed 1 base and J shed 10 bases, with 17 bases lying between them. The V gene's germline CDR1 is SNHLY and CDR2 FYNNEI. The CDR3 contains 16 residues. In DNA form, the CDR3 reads TGTGCCAGCAGTGAAGGGTACAGGGCCCTCGCCTCACCCCTCCACTTT. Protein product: CASSEGYRALASPLHF.

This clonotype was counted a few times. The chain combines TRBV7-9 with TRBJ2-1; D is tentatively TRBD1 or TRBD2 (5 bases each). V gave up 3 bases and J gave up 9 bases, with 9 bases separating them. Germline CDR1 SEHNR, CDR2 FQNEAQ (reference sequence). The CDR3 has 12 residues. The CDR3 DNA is TGTGCCAGCAGCTTTGGTGGGGGTGAGCAGTTCTTC. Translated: CASSFGGGEQFF. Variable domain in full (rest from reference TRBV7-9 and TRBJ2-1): DTGVSQNPRHKITKRGQNVTFRCDPISEHNRLYWYRQTLGQGPEFLTYFQNEAQLEKSRLLSDRFSAERPKGSFSTLEIQRTEQGDSAMYLCASSFGGGEQFFGPGTRLTVL.

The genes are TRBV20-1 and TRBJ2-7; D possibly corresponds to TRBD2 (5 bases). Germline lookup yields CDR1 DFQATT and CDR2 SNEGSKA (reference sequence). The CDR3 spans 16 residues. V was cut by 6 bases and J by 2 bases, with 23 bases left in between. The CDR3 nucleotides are TGCAGTGCCCCGGGTTTAGAGGGAGTTCGTCCCTACGAGCAGTACTTC. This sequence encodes CSAPGLEGVRPYEQYF.